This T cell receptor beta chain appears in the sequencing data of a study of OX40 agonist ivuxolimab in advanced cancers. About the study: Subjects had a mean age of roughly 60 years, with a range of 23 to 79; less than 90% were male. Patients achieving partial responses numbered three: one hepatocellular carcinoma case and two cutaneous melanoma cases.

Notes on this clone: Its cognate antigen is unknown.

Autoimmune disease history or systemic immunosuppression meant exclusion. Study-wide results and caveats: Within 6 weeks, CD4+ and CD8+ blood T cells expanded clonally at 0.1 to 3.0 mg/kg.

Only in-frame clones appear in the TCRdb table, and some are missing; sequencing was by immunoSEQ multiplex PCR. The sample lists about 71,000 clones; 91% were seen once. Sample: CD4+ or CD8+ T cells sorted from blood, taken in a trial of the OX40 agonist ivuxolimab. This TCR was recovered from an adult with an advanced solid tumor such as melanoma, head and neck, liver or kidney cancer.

CDR3 DNA sequence: TGTGCCAGCAGTCCCGACAGTACCTACGAGCAGTACTTC. Translated, it gives CASSPDSTYEQYF. The J gene is TRBJ2-7, the V gene TRBV6-6; possible D gene TRBD1, 5 bases. The CDR3 is 13 residues long. From germline, CDR1 is MNHNY and CDR2 SVGAGI (reference sequence). V dropped 5 bases and J dropped 2 bases, with 10 bases sitting between them.